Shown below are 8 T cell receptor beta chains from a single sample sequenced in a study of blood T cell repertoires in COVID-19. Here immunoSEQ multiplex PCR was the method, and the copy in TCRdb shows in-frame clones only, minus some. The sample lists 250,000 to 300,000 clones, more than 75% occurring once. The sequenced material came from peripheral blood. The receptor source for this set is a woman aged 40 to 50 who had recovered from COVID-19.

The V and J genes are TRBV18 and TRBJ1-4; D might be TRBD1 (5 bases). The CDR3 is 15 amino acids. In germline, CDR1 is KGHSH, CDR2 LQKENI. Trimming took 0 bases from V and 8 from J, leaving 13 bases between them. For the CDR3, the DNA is TGTGCCAGCTCACCACCGGGGCAGGGTGGAGAAAAACTGTTTTTT. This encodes CASSPPGQGGEKLFF.

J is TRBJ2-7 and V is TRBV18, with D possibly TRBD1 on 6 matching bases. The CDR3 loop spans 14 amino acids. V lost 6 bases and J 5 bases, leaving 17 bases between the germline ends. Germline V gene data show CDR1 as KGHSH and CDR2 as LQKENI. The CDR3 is CASSPPGHLDEQYF. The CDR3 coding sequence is TGTGCCAGCTCCCCGCCGGGACATTTGGACGAGCAGTACTTC.

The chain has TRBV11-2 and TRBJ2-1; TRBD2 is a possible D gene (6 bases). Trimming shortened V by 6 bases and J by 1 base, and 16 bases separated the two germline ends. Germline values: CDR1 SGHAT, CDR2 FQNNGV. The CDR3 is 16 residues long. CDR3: CASSRRGDQSYNEQFF. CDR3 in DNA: TGTGCCAGCAGTCGGAGGGGCGACCAGTCCTACAATGAGCAGTTCTTC.

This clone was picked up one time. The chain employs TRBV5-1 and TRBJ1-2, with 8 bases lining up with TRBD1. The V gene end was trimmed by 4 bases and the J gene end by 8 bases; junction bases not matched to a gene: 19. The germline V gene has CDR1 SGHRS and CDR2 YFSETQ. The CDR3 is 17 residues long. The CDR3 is CASSPGPGGRPMGGYTF. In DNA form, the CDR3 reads TGCGCCAGCAGCCCTGGCCCAGGGGGCAGACCTATGGGGGGCTACACCTTC.

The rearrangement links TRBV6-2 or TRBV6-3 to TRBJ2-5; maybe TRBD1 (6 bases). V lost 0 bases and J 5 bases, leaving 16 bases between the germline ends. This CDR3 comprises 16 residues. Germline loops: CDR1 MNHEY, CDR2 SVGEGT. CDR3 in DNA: TGTGCCAGCAGTTACTCGCTGGGGGCGCTGGATGAGACCCAGTACTTC. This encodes CASSYSLGALDETQYF.

The chain's CDR3 is CASSFGQQRTQHF. Here the CDR3 DNA reads TGTGCCAGCAGCTTCGGACAGCAGCGGACCCAGCATTTT. The J gene is TRBJ1-5, the V gene TRBV7-9, with D maybe TRBD1 (6 bases). Trimming stripped 3 bases from V and 11 bases from J, with 14 bases between. Germline assignment: CDR1 SEHNR and CDR2 FQNEAQ (reference sequence). CDR3 size: 13 residues.

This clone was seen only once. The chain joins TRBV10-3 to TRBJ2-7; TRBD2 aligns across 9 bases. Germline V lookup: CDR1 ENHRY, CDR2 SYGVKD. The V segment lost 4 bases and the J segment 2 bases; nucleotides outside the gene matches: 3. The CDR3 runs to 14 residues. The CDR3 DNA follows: TGTGCCATCAGTGGGTCTAGCGGGACCTACGAGCAGTACTTC. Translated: CAISGSSGTYEQYF.

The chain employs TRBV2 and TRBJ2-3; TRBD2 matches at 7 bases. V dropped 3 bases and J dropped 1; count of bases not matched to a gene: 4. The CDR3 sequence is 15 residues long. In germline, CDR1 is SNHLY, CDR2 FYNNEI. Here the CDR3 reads CASSEGGGGTDTQYF. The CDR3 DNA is TGTGCCAGCAGTGAGGGGGGGGGAGGCACAGATACGCAGTATTTT.